These 31 T cell receptor beta chains share one sample of origin, sequenced in a study of blood T cell repertoires in COVID-19. Profiling relied on immunoSEQ multiplex PCR, and the TCRdb table lists in-frame clones only, not all of them. The sample includes 400,000 or so clones, approximately 88% seen only once; the top ten take roughly 2%. Material for sequencing was PBMCs or T cells enriched from blood (not recorded which). Every receptor here comes from a woman in her thirties or forties with acute COVID-19.

CDR3 sequence: CASSPLDSPYEQYF. Written as DNA, the CDR3 is TGTGCCAGCAGCCCATTGGACAGCCCCTACGAGCAGTACTTC. The chain has TRBV7-9 and TRBJ2-7, with D maybe TRBD1 (6 bases). V was pared by 5 bases and J by 2 bases, with 13 bases between. This CDR3 contains 14 residues. The V gene's germline CDR1 is SEHNR and CDR2 FQNEAQ (reference sequence).

The chain links TRBV19 to TRBJ2-7, with TRBD1 matching 11 bases. CDR1 is LNHDA, CDR2 SQIVND, per germline (reference sequence). V trimming: 3 bases; J trimming: 4 bases; junction bases outside the gene matches: 2. The CDR3 totals 14 residues. The CDR3 region is CASSMGTGGYEQYF. CDR3 DNA sequence: TGTGCCAGTAGTATGGGGACAGGGGGGTACGAGCAGTACTTC.

This chain connects TRBV13 to TRBJ2-5, with 9 bases aligning to TRBD1. Germline assignment: CDR1 PRHDT and CDR2 FYEKMQ (reference sequence). J gave up 4 bases and V 5 bases, and 5 bases lay outside the gene matches. The CDR3 length is 14 residues. The CDR3 loop is CASSPRTGAETQYF. The DNA for the CDR3 is TGTGCCAGCAGCCCAAGGACAGGGGCAGAGACCCAGTACTTC.

The gene calls are TRBV30 and TRBJ1-2, with D unclear. The V gene lost 1 base and the J gene lost 6 bases, with 12 bases spanning the gap. Germline loops: CDR1 GTSNPN, CDR2 SVGIG (reference sequence). This CDR3 spans 13 amino acids. The CDR3, as DNA: TGTGCCTGGAGTGGGGCGGGGTACCATGGCTACACCTTC. Amino acid sequence: CAWSGAGYHGYTF.

V is TRBV6-5 and J is TRBJ2-2; weak D call: TRBD2 (5 bases). The germline V gene has CDR1 MNHEY and CDR2 SVGAGI. V was shortened by 2 bases and J by 0 bases, with 7 bases between the two germline ends. CDR3 length equals 15 residues. The CDR3 here is CASSYLGTNTGELFF. The CDR3 DNA is TGTGCCAGCAGTTACCTCGGGACGAACACCGGGGAGCTGTTTTTT.

The rearrangement joins TRBV19 to TRBJ1-2; TRBD1 matches 7 bases. The germline V gene has CDR1 LNHDA and CDR2 SQIVND (reference sequence). The CDR3 spans 15 residues. The trim removed 7 bases at V and 2 bases at J, leaving 10 bases unmatched. This CDR3 reads CASNRQGPKNYGYTF. DNA of the CDR3: TGTGCCAGTAATAGACAGGGACCTAAGAACTATGGCTACACCTTC.

The J gene is TRBJ1-3, the V gene TRBV11-2, with D tentatively TRBD1 (5 bases). The germline V gene encodes CDR1 SGHAT and CDR2 FQNNGV. The V and J ends lost 2 bases and 0 bases respectively, with 14 bases between them. The CDR3 has 17 amino acids. The CDR3 spells CASSLFGGGYSGNTIYF. The CDR3 bases are TGTGCCAGCAGCTTATTCGGGGGAGGATACTCTGGAAACACCATATATTTT.

This rearrangement joins TRBV7-8 to TRBJ1-5; the D is unclear. The CDR3 contains 13 residues. Germline-derived CDR1 and CDR2 are SGHVS and FQNEAQ. V gave up 2 bases and J gave up 6 bases, with 8 bases separating them. The CDR3 DNA sequence: TGTGCCAGCAGCTTATCCTACGGTCAGCCCCAGCATTTT. Residues: CASSLSYGQPQHF.

The chain joins TRBV19 to TRBJ1-2; D may be TRBD1 (5 bases). Trimming left V 6 bases short and J 0 bases short, with 14 bases between. This CDR3 spans 15 amino acids. Per the germline V gene, CDR1 is LNHDA and CDR2 is SQIVND (reference sequence). The CDR3 here is CASRDQGHTNYGYTF. The CDR3 coding sequence is TGTGCCAGTAGGGATCAAGGACACACTAACTATGGCTACACCTTC. Supplemented by reference TRBV19 and TRBJ1-2, the full variable domain reads DGGITQSPKYLFRKEGQNVTLSCEQNLNHDAMYWYRQDPGQGLRLIYYSQIVNDFQKGDIAEGYSVSREKKESFPLTVTSAQKNPTAFYLCASRDQGHTNYGYTFGSGTRLTVV.

The chain carries TRBV11-2 and TRBJ1-4; D is unclear. The CDR3 covers 15 residues. V lost 0 bases and J 4 bases, leaving 9 bases between the germline ends. Per germline, CDR1 SGHAT and CDR2 FQNNGV. The CDR3 region is CASSLEAGYNEKLFF. The CDR3 DNA reads as TGTGCCAGCAGCTTAGAAGCCGGGTATAATGAAAAACTGTTTTTT.

The V gene is TRBV18, the J gene TRBJ2-3, with TRBD1 as a possible D gene (6 bases). The CDR3 extends over 14 amino acids. V was pared by 5 bases and J by 2 bases, with 11 bases between. Germline V gene sequence: CDR1 KGHSH, CDR2 LQKENI. The CDR3, as DNA: TGTGCCAGCTCATCACAGGGAGACACAGATACGCAGTATTTT. Residues: CASSSQGDTDTQYF.

Comments on this clone: The sample contains more than one DNA sequence encoding this CDR3. V usage is TRBV6-5 and J usage is TRBJ2-3, with TRBD2 matching 12 bases. The CDR3 is 15 residues long. Germline trimming cut 6 bases from V and 0 bases from J; bases unmatched to any gene: 1. Germline V lookup: CDR1 MNHEY, CDR2 SVGAGI. In DNA form, the CDR3 reads TGTGCCAGCAGGACTAGCGGGAGAAGCACAGATACGCAGTATTTT. Translated: CASRTSGRSTDTQYF.

The chain is built from TRBV4-1 and TRBJ1-5, with D unresolved. CDR3 length equals 15 residues. Trimming removed 0 bases at V and 0 bases at J, with 6 bases between. The germline gives CDR1 MGHRA, CDR2 YSYEKL. The CDR3: CASSQDGDSNQPQHF. The CDR3 bases are TGCGCCAGCAGCCAAGACGGGGATAGCAATCAGCCCCAGCATTTT.

The chain joins TRBV10-2 to TRBJ1-1; the match to TRBD1 covers 8 bases. The CDR3 totals 14 residues. With V trimmed by 6 bases and J by 1 base, 4 bases remained unmatched. Germline lookup yields CDR1 WSHSY and CDR2 SAAADI. The CDR3 region has the DNA TGCGCCAGCAGGGTGACAGGGGAGAACACTGAAGCTTTCTTT. Translating gives CASRVTGENTEAFF.

The chain carries TRBV24-1 and TRBJ2-5, with unresolved D. This CDR3 has 13 residues. Germline CDR1 is KGHDR and CDR2 is SFDVKD. V gave up 5 bases and J gave up 7 bases, with 13 bases separating them. In nucleotides, the CDR3 is TGTGCCACCAGTGCTGTAGAGGTGGGGACCCAGTACTTC. Translation gives CATSAVEVGTQYF.

The rearrangement uses TRBV19 and TRBJ1-2; 8 bases agree with TRBD1. V was clipped by 5 bases and J by 4 bases; unmatched bases: 3. The CDR3 extends over 13 amino acids. Germline lookup yields CDR1 LNHDA and CDR2 SQIVND (reference sequence). CDR3 in DNA: TGTGCCAGTAGTGGGGACAGGAGCTATGGCTACACCTTC. The encoded protein is CASSGDRSYGYTF.

The chain is built from TRBV13 and TRBJ1-1; D not resolved. Looked up from germline, CDR1 is PRHDT and CDR2 is FYEKMQ (reference sequence). The ends were cut back, 2 bases at V and 0 bases at J, with 10 bases in the middle. The CDR3 has 15 residues. CDR3 region: CASSLWREMNTEAFF. DNA of the CDR3: TGTGCCAGCAGCTTATGGAGGGAAATGAACACTGAAGCTTTCTTT. The full variable domain, rest sourced from reference TRBV13 and TRBJ1-1, is AAGVIQSPRHLIKEKRETATLKCYPIPRHDTVYWYQQGPGQDPQFLISFYEKMQSDKGSIPDRFSAQQFSDYHSELNMSSLELGDSALYFCASSLWREMNTEAFFGQGTRLTVV.

J is TRBJ1-5 and V is TRBV27, with D perhaps TRBD1 (5 bases). Trimming removed 4 bases from V and 2 bases from J, with 12 bases in between. There are 15 residues in the CDR3. Looked up from germline, CDR1 is MNHEY and CDR2 is SMNVEV (reference sequence). The CDR3 DNA sequence: TGTGCCAGCAGTTCAAGGGGCGCAGGCAATCAGCCCCAGCATTTT. Amino acid sequence: CASSSRGAGNQPQHF.

The chain carries TRBV11-3 and TRBJ2-1; 9 bases align to TRBD2. Trimming took 4 bases from V and 6 from J; bases not matched to a gene: 10. The germline gives CDR1 SGHNT, CDR2 YENEEA. CDR3 length equals 16 residues. This CDR3 is CASSSSSSGVSNEQFF. The CDR3 region has the DNA TGTGCCAGCAGCTCCTCATCTAGCGGGGTATCCAATGAGCAGTTCTTC.

The chain joins TRBV18 to TRBJ1-6, with D maybe TRBD1 (6 bases). The CDR3 runs to 13 residues. The germline V and J ends were trimmed by 2 bases and 9 bases, with 8 bases remaining between them. The germline CDR1 and CDR2 sequences are KGHSH and LQKENI. The CDR3 bases are TGTGCCAGCTCACCAGGACAGTCTTCACCCCTCCACTTT. Protein sequence: CASSPGQSSPLHF.

V gene TRBV4-1 combines with J gene TRBJ1-2; 9 bases fit TRBD1. From germline, CDR1 is MGHRA and CDR2 YSYEKL. This CDR3 comprises 14 residues. V trimming: 2 bases; J trimming: 6 bases; junction bases outside the gene matches: 4. The CDR3 loop is CASSQLQGAHGYTF. In DNA, the CDR3 is TGCGCCAGCAGCCAACTACAGGGGGCCCATGGCTACACCTTC.

The V call is TRBV15, the J call TRBJ1-3; 9 nucleotides align to TRBD1. Trimming cost V 0 bases and J 4 bases; bases outside gene matches: 13. CDR3 length equals 19 residues. Germline V lookup: CDR1 LNHNV, CDR2 YYDKDF (reference sequence). The CDR3 coding sequence is TGTGCCACCAGCAGAGATAGTCAGGGACAGGGCCTTTCCGGAAACACCATATATTTT. It yields the protein CATSRDSQGQGLSGNTIYF.

V is TRBV13 and J is TRBJ1-6; D call uncertain. V lost 0 bases and J lost 5, with 11 bases in between. This CDR3 has 16 amino acids. In germline, CDR1 is PRHDT, CDR2 FYEKMQ (reference sequence). DNA for the CDR3: TGTGCCAGCAGCTTAGGTGGCAGCAGGCATAATTCACCCCTCCACTTT. Its translation is CASSLGGSRHNSPLHF. Variable domain in full (rest from reference TRBV13 and TRBJ1-6): AAGVIQSPRHLIKEKRETATLKCYPIPRHDTVYWYQQGPGQDPQFLISFYEKMQSDKGSIPDRFSAQQFSDYHSELNMSSLELGDSALYFCASSLGGSRHNSPLHFGNGTRLTVT.

This clone has just one count. V usage is TRBV5-1 and J usage is TRBJ2-1; the match to TRBD2 covers 12 bases. The CDR3 length is 17 residues. J gave up 5 bases and V 0 bases, and 6 bases lay outside the gene matches. CDR1 SGHRS and CDR2 YFSETQ come from the germline V gene. CDR3 residues: CASSLAASGGAHNEQFF. The CDR3 DNA follows: TGCGCCAGCAGCTTGGCCGCTAGCGGGGGGGCCCACAATGAGCAGTTCTTC. The whole variable domain, filled in from reference TRBV5-1 and TRBJ2-1, reads KAGVTQTPRYLIKTRGQQVTLSCSPISGHRSVSWYQQTPGQGLQFLFEYFSETQRNKGNFPGRFSGRQFSNSRSEMNVSTLELGDSALYLCASSLAASGGAHNEQFFGPGTRLTVL.

The rearrangement links TRBV7-2 to TRBJ2-7; D may be TRBD2 (7 bases). Trimming removed 1 base at V and 5 bases at J, with 12 bases between. This CDR3 is built from 14 residues. Germline assignment: CDR1 SGHTA and CDR2 FQGNSA. This CDR3 reads CASSLEGGLNEQYF. The CDR3 region has the DNA TGTGCCAGCAGCTTAGAGGGGGGGCTGAACGAGCAGTACTTC.

The chain joins TRBV7-9 to TRBJ1-1; D is unresolved. The CDR3 length is 12 residues. The germline V gene has CDR1 SEHNR and CDR2 FQNEAQ (reference sequence). The V gene lost 2 bases and the J gene lost 7 bases, with 8 bases spanning the gap. The CDR3 nucleotides are TGTGCCAGCAGCTTAAATGTCGGTGAAGCTTTCTTT. Encoded protein: CASSLNVGEAFF.

V usage is TRBV5-1 and J usage is TRBJ2-3, with 7 bases that match TRBD2. This CDR3 has 14 amino acids. Germline lookup yields CDR1 SGHRS and CDR2 YFSETQ. V lost 4 bases and J lost 4; bases outside the gene matches: 6. The CDR3 DNA is TGCGCCAGCAGCCCGCTAGCGGCAGCAGATACGCAGTATTTT. Its translation is CASSPLAAADTQYF.

This clone occurred a few times. The rearrangement joins TRBV5-6 to TRBJ1-1; D may be TRBD1 (5 bases). From germline, CDR1 is SGHDT and CDR2 YYEEEE. The CDR3 runs 13 residues. The germline V and J ends were trimmed by 4 bases and 11 bases, with 18 bases remaining between them. The CDR3 nucleotides read TGTGCCAGCAGCCCCGAAACGGCAGGGTCGGCTTTCTTT. This gives the protein CASSPETAGSAFF.

The chain recombines TRBV19 with TRBJ1-5; unclear D gene. V was trimmed by 4 bases and J by 0 bases, leaving 22 bases between them. This CDR3 has 19 residues. Germline V lookup: CDR1 LNHDA, CDR2 SQIVND (reference sequence). The CDR3 sequence: CASSRAGLSFGYSNQPQHF. CDR3 DNA: TGTGCCAGTAGTAGGGCGGGTCTGTCCTTTGGGTATAGCAATCAGCCCCAGCATTTT.

J is TRBJ2-1 and V is TRBV11-2; 12 nucleotides align to TRBD1. The ends lost 3 bases at V and 7 bases at J; junction bases unmatched: 13. Per germline, CDR1 SGHAT and CDR2 FQNNGV. The CDR3 spans 18 residues. The DNA for the CDR3 is TGTGCCAGCAGCTTTGAATTGTCCGGGACAGGGGGCTTTAATGAGCAGTTCTTC. Its translation: CASSFELSGTGGFNEQFF. The full variable domain, rest sourced from reference TRBV11-2 and TRBJ2-1, is EAGVAQSPRYKIIEKRQSVAFWCNPISGHATLYWYQQILGQGPKLLIQFQNNGVVDDSQLPKDRFSAERLKGVDSTLKIQPAKLEDSAVYLCASSFELSGTGGFNEQFFGPGTRLTVL.

This clone was recorded only once. J is TRBJ1-2 and V is TRBV19; 8 nucleotides agree with TRBD1. The CDR3 spans 14 residues. Germline trimming cut 3 bases from V and 2 bases from J; bases unmatched to any gene: 2. Germline CDR1 and CDR2: LNHDA and SQIVND (reference sequence). CDR3 DNA: TGTGCCAGTAGTATGAGGGACAGGAACTATGGCTACACCTTC. Protein sequence: CASSMRDRNYGYTF.